This T cell receptor beta chain was documented in a study of cytomegalovirus exposure and HLA in healthy donors. Overall study: Clustering assigned 81% of the roughly 400 genotyped donors to the Caucasian-associated ancestry cluster.

Whole-study results and caveats: Segments of the TCR beta V type were, in most cases, productive about 87% or about 30% of the time in an earlier analysis. In most subjects, TCR beta sequences reportedly gave accurate predictions of HLA-A and HLA-B alleles.

Healthy individuals who donated bone marrow served as the donors. This clone has a handful of counts. Its matching antigen is unknown. The CDR3 sequence is 17 residues long. The V segment lost 3 bases and the J segment 8 bases; nucleotides outside the gene matches: 12. Looked up from germline, CDR1 is SGDLS and CDR2 is YYNGEE. A multiplex PCR was run with 60 Vbeta primers and 13 Jbeta primers. Sequencing was performed with immunoSEQ multiplex PCR; in TCRdb, only in-frame clones are kept and a portion is missing. Altogether about 160,000 clones are present, around 79% being singletons, with the ten largest covering around 0.97%.

The chain couples TRBV9 to TRBJ1-6; 9 bases line up with TRBD1. The sequence was obtained from a woman in her fifties or sixties in good health and CMV-seropositive. Material: PBMCs. CDR3 DNA: TGTGCCAGCAGCGCGAACAACCAATGGGACAGGGATTCACCCCTCCACTTT. Encoded protein: CASSANNQWDRDSPLHF. Using reference TRBV9 and TRBJ1-6 for the parts outside the CDR3, the full variable domain is DSGVTQTPKHLITATGQRVTLRCSPRSGDLSVYWYQQSLDQGLQFLIQYYNGEERAKGNILERFSAQQFPDLHSELNLSSLELGDSALYFCASSANNQWDRDSPLHFGNGTRLTVT.